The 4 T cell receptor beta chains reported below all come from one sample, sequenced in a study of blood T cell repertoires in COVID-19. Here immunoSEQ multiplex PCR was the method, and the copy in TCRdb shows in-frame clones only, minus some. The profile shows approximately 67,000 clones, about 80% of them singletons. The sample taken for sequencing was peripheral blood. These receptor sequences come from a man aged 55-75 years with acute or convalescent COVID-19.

The CDR3 DNA reads as TGTGCCAGTAGGGGACAGGGGGCGAACGAGCAGTACGTC. It is translated as CASRGQGANEQYV. This chain links TRBV19 with TRBJ2-7; 12 bases line up with TRBD1. After removal of 6 bases from V and 5 bases from J, the junction contained 2 bases not matched to a gene. The CDR3 is made up of 13 amino acids. Germline CDR1 and CDR2: LNHDA and SQIVND (reference sequence).

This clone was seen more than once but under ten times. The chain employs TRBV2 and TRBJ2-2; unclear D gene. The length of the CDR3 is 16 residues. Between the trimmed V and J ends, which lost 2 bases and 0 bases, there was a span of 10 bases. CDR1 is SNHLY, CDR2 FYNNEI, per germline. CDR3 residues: CASSEFNRPNTGELFF. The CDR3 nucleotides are TGTGCCAGCAGTGAATTCAACAGACCGAACACCGGGGAGCTGTTTTTT.

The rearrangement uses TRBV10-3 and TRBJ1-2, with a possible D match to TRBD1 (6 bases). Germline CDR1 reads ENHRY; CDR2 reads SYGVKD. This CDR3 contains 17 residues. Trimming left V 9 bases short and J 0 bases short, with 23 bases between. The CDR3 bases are TGTGCCATAGCCCGGGCGGCCCAGGGGTTAGCTAACTATGGCTACACCTTC. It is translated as CAIARAAQGLANYGYTF.

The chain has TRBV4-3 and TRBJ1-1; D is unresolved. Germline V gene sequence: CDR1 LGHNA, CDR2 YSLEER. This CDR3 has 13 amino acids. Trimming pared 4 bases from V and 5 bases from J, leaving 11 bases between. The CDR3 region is CASSPVSGTEAFF. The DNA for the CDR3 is TGCGCCAGCAGCCCGGTTTCGGGGACTGAAGCTTTCTTT.